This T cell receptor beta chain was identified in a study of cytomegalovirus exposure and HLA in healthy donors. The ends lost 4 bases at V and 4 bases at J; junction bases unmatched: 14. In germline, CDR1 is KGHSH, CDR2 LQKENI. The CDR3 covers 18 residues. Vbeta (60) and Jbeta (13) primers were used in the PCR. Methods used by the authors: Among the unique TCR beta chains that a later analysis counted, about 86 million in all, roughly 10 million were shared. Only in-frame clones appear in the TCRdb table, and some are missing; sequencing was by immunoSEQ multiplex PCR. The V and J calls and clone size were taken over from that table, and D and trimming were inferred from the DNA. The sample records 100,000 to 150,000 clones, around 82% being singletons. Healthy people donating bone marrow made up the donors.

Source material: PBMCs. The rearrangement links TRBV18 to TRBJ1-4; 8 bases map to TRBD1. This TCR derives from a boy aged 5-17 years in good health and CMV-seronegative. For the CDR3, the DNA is TGTGCCAGCTCACTAAAGGCGGCACAGGGGGAACATAATGAAAAACTGTTTTTT. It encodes CASSLKAAQGEHNEKLFF.